One and the same sample provided the 6 T cell receptor beta chains below, sequenced in a study of T cells in localized non-small cell lung cancer. Assay: immunoSEQ multiplex PCR; the TCRdb copy retains only in-frame clones and omits some. This sample yields 34,000 or so clones, of which just over 90% are seen a single time; roughly 7.9% belongs to the top ten. The sample consisted of peripheral blood, taken before any cancer treatment. All receptors come from a female donor over 55 with stage I lung adenocarcinoma.

CDR3 sequence: CASREAGGPSDTQYF. The CDR3 DNA follows: TGCGCCAGCAGAGAAGCGGGAGGGCCGTCAGATACGCAGTATTTT. V is TRBV5-1 and J is TRBJ2-3; 10 bases line up with TRBD2. J gave up 4 bases and V 5 bases, and 7 bases lay outside the gene matches. The CDR3 contains 15 residues. From germline, CDR1 is SGHRS and CDR2 YFSETQ.

The chain has TRBV19 and TRBJ2-3; D uncertain. The CDR3 is 16 amino acids. Trimming removed 5 bases from V and 2 bases from J, with 17 bases in between. Germline values: CDR1 LNHDA, CDR2 SQIVND (reference sequence). The CDR3 DNA reads TGTGCCAGTAGTCCTGGCTTACCTCAATTCACAGATACGCAGTATTTT. It encodes CASSPGLPQFTDTQYF.

V usage is TRBV6-1 and J usage is TRBJ1-5; D remains ambiguous. From germline, CDR1 is MNHNS and CDR2 SASEGT. The CDR3 runs 14 residues. Trimming cost V 2 bases and J 5 bases, with 10 bases left between them. Here the CDR3 reads CASSEYEGYQPQHF. CDR3 DNA: TGTGCCAGCAGTGAATATGAAGGCTATCAGCCCCAGCATTTT.

The chain employs TRBV2 and TRBJ2-3; a possible D gene is TRBD2 (5 bases). Germline values: CDR1 SNHLY, CDR2 FYNNEI. Between the trimmed V and J ends, which lost 4 bases and 6 bases, there was a span of 11 bases. The CDR3 contains 13 residues. The CDR3, as DNA: TGTGCCAGCAGTGTCTTTGGGGAGGATACGCAGTATTTT. Translated: CASSVFGEDTQYF.

This sequence joins TRBV7-9 and TRBJ2-3; D might be TRBD1 (6 bases). The germline CDR1 and CDR2 sequences are SEHNR and FQNEAQ (reference sequence). CDR3 length: 15 residues. Deletions cut 3 bases from V and 4 bases from J, with 14 bases between. The CDR3 DNA follows: TGTGCCAGCAGCTTCGAATGGGGACACGCAGATACGCAGTATTTT. Its protein is CASSFEWGHADTQYF.

This clone appeared once. The rearrangement uses TRBV19 and TRBJ1-1; 9 bases agree with TRBD1. The CDR3 is 15 amino acids. V lost 2 bases, J lost 5 bases, and 6 bases stayed unmatched. Germline V gene lookup returns CDR1 LNHDA and CDR2 SQIVND (reference sequence). The CDR3, as DNA: TGTGCCAGTAGTATAAGAACAGGGGGCGCAACTGAAGCTTTCTTT. Translation: CASSIRTGGATEAFF.